The 26 T cell receptor beta chains below were found in one sample sequenced in a study of chemoradiotherapy in HPV16-positive cancers. Measured with immunoSEQ multiplex PCR; TCRdb has only the in-frame clones, and not every one. The profile covers 3,000 to 4,000 clones, with approximately 93% appearing a single time and roughly 3.1% taken by the ten largest. The specimen was collected from a patient who underwent chemoradiotherapy. These receptors were taken from a human donor with HPV-associated anogenital cancer.

In this sample, this clone turned up once. This chain joins TRBV29-1 and TRBJ2-7; D perhaps matches TRBD1 (5 bases). V lost 6 bases and J 1 base, leaving 13 bases between the germline ends. Germline CDR1 reads SQVTM; CDR2 reads ANQGSEA. CDR3 length equals 13 residues. Here the CDR3 reads CSVARTQSYEQYF. In nucleotides, the CDR3 is TGCAGCGTCGCTCGGACACAATCCTACGAGCAGTACTTC.

This clone was recorded a few times. The chain joins TRBV27 to TRBJ1-1, with D perhaps matching TRBD1 (6 bases). Germline assignment: CDR1 MNHEY and CDR2 SMNVEV (reference sequence). CDR3 size: 14 residues. V was cut by 5 bases and J by 5 bases, with 15 bases left in between. This CDR3 reads CASSLGGLRTEAFF. The CDR3, as DNA: TGTGCCAGCAGTCTCGGGGGGCTGAGGACTGAAGCTTTCTTT.

V and J are TRBV5-1 and TRBJ1-1; 7 bases are shared with TRBD1. J was trimmed by 4 bases and V by 5 bases; bases with no gene match: 8. This CDR3 spans 14 amino acids. Germline V gene data show CDR1 as SGHRS and CDR2 as YFSETQ. The CDR3 nucleotides read TGCGCCAGCAGGCCCCAGGGGGTCGGCACTGAAGCTTTCTTT. This encodes CASRPQGVGTEAFF.

V is TRBV27 and J is TRBJ2-2, with 11 positions matching TRBD2. The J segment lost 8 bases and the V segment lost 6 bases, leaving 11 bases of the junction unmatched. CDR3 length: 16 residues. The germline gives CDR1 MNHEY, CDR2 SMNVEV (reference sequence). The CDR3 DNA follows: TGTGCCAGCAGCTTCATCCTAGCGGGGGGTTCTGGGGAGCTGTTTTTT. It specifies CASSFILAGGSGELFF.

The CDR3 spells CASSPGQGTDTQYF. The CDR3 nucleotides read TGTGCCAGCAGCCCGGGACAGGGAACAGATACGCAGTATTTT. The chain has TRBV9 and TRBJ2-3; 9 positions agree with TRBD1. Losses at the gene ends were 4 bases for V and 3 bases for J; bases not matched to a gene: 3. CDR1 and CDR2 from the germline V gene are SGDLS and YYNGEE. The CDR3 is 14 residues long.

This chain links TRBV15 with TRBJ1-1; no firm D call. From germline, CDR1 is LNHNV and CDR2 YYDKDF (reference sequence). This CDR3 region has 14 residues. The V end was cut by 3 bases, the J end by 1 base, with 9 bases between. The CDR3, as DNA: TGTGCCACCAGCAGGGAGACGCGGAACACTGAAGCTTTCTTT. Translating it yields CATSRETRNTEAFF.

This clone was recorded once. The chain links TRBV28 to TRBJ1-6; 9 nucleotides line up with TRBD1. V lost 6 bases, J lost 9 bases, and 3 bases stayed unmatched. Germline CDR1 MDHEN, CDR2 SYDVKM. The CDR3 consists of 13 residues. CDR3 protein: CASRGQGSSPLHF. DNA for the CDR3: TGTGCCAGCAGAGGACAGGGGAGTTCACCCCTCCACTTT.

V is TRBV25-1 and J is TRBJ1-4, with a possible D match to TRBD1 (5 bases). Trimming took 3 bases from V and 2 from J, leaving 10 bases between them. The germline V gene encodes CDR1 MGHDK and CDR2 SYGVNS. The CDR3 is 15 residues long. The CDR3 here is CASSDNGGTNEKLFF. The DNA for the CDR3 is TGTGCCAGCAGTGACAACGGGGGGACTAATGAAAAACTGTTTTTT.

For this clone: Within the sample, other DNA sequences also encode this same CDR3. The CDR3 DNA sequence: TGTGCCAGCAGTGTACAGGGGTCATTCACTGAAGCTTTCTTT. This codes for CASSVQGSFTEAFF. The chain has TRBV25-1 and TRBJ1-1; 7 positions agree with TRBD1. CDR3 size: 14 residues. V trimming: 4 bases; J trimming: 4 bases; junction bases outside the gene matches: 6. Germline V CDR1 and CDR2: MGHDK, SYGVNS.

The J gene is TRBJ1-1, the V gene TRBV5-1; D is unclear. The CDR3 spans 15 residues. Germline lookup yields CDR1 SGHRS and CDR2 YFSETQ. V lost 3 bases, J lost 1 base, and 13 bases lay in between. The CDR3 nucleotides are TGCGCCAGCAGCTCCGGACTGTATACGAACACTGAAGCTTTCTTT. Its translation is CASSSGLYTNTEAFF.

The rearrangement links TRBV19 to TRBJ2-2; D is uncertain. CDR1 LNHDA and CDR2 SQIVND come from the germline V gene (reference sequence). This CDR3 has 13 amino acids. V lost 8 bases, J lost 0 bases, and 7 bases lay in between. The CDR3 is CASRASNTGELFF. DNA of the CDR3: TGTGCCAGTCGGGCCTCGAACACCGGGGAGCTGTTTTTT.

V is TRBV11-2 and J is TRBJ1-2; D is ambiguous. The ends were cut back, 0 bases at V and 4 bases at J, with 9 bases in the middle. Germline V lookup: CDR1 SGHAT, CDR2 FQNNGV. This CDR3 region has 14 residues. The CDR3 bases are TGTGCCAGCAGCTTAGATTGGCGGGCCTATGGCTACACCTTC. This translates into CASSLDWRAYGYTF.

The gene calls are TRBV9 and TRBJ2-5; 10 bases align to TRBD2. The V segment lost 2 bases and the J segment 0 bases; nucleotides outside the gene matches: 1. The CDR3 runs to 15 residues. Germline-derived CDR1 and CDR2 are SGDLS and YYNGEE. The CDR3 region is CASSVSGGYQETQYF. In DNA form, the CDR3 reads TGTGCCAGCAGCGTTAGCGGGGGGTACCAAGAGACCCAGTACTTC.

The rearrangement links TRBV15 to TRBJ1-4; perhaps TRBD1 as D (5 bases). Germline V gene lookup returns CDR1 LNHNV and CDR2 YYDKDF (reference sequence). The ends were cut back, 5 bases at V and 8 bases at J, with 18 bases in the middle. This CDR3 is built from 15 residues. CDR3 sequence reads: CATSPAGLGQEKLFF. The CDR3 bases are TGTGCCACCAGCCCGGCAGGGTTGGGGCAGGAAAAACTGTTTTTT.

V gene TRBV4-2 combines with J gene TRBJ1-2; D is unresolved. V lost 0 bases and J lost 5, with 16 bases in between. Germline CDR1 and CDR2: LGHNA and YNFKEQ. The CDR3 has 16 residues. This chain's CDR3 is CASSQEPTSPGYGYTF. The CDR3, as DNA: TGTGCCAGCAGCCAAGAACCCACGTCCCCTGGGTATGGCTACACCTTC.

The chain couples TRBV30 to TRBJ1-5, with D tentatively TRBD1 (6 bases). Germline values: CDR1 GTSNPN, CDR2 SVGIG (reference sequence). V was cut by 0 bases and J by 7 bases, with 10 bases left in between. The CDR3 extends over 13 amino acids. The CDR3 loop is CAWSVKGGQPQHF. The CDR3 DNA reads as TGTGCCTGGAGTGTCAAGGGGGGCCAGCCCCAGCATTTT.

The rearrangement joins TRBV9 to TRBJ1-5, with 10 bases aligning to TRBD1. The CDR3 has 14 amino acids. V gave up 4 bases and J gave up 4 bases; unmatched junction bases: 2. Germline V gene data show CDR1 as SGDLS and CDR2 as YYNGEE. The CDR3 sequence: CASSPGQGNQPQHF. In DNA, the CDR3 is TGTGCCAGCAGCCCGGGACAGGGGAATCAGCCCCAGCATTTT.

The CDR3 DNA reads TGTGCCAGCTCACCGGGGACAGGGGACGAGACCCAGTACTTC. Its protein is CASSPGTGDETQYF. J is TRBJ2-5 and V is TRBV18; TRBD1 agrees at 10 bases. The germline V gene has CDR1 KGHSH and CDR2 LQKENI. V gave up 3 bases and J gave up 5 bases; unmatched junction bases: 3. This CDR3 contains 14 residues.

This clone has a handful of counts. The chain links TRBV4-1 to TRBJ1-6; 10 bases are shared with TRBD1. Germline CDR1 and CDR2: MGHRA and YSYEKL. The CDR3 is 17 residues long. The V gene end was trimmed by 2 bases and the J gene end by 8 bases; junction bases not matched to a gene: 9. CDR3 coding DNA: TGCGCCAGCAGCCAATTCAGAACGACAGGGGGCTATTCACCCCTCCACTTT. Protein sequence: CASSQFRTTGGYSPLHF.

The chain recombines TRBV27 with TRBJ1-1; 7 nucleotides agree with TRBD1. V shed 4 bases and J 0 bases; nucleotides not matched to a gene: 8. There are 16 residues in the CDR3. Germline V gives CDR1 MNHEY, CDR2 SMNVEV (reference sequence). The CDR3 nucleotides read TGTGCCAGCAGTTCAAGACAGGGACTTATGAACACTGAAGCTTTCTTT. This codes for CASSSRQGLMNTEAFF.

This chain uses TRBV7-6 with TRBJ2-3; 14 bases map to TRBD2. V lost 4 bases and J lost 6; bases outside the gene matches: 6. The CDR3 sequence is 16 residues long. Germline CDR1 SGHVS, CDR2 FNYEAQ. The CDR3 coding sequence is TGTGCCAGCAGCTCGACCTGGACTAGCGGGGGGGATACGCAGTATTTT. Residues: CASSSTWTSGGDTQYF.

J is TRBJ2-2 and V is TRBV9, with 7 positions matching TRBD1. The CDR3 is made up of 15 amino acids. CDR1 and CDR2 (germline): SGDLS, YYNGEE. V lost 5 bases and J lost 2; bases outside the gene matches: 6. CDR3 nucleotides: TGTGCCAGCAGAGCTACAGGGGTCAACACCGGGGAGCTGTTTTTT. Protein product: CASRATGVNTGELFF.

This rearrangement joins TRBV18 to TRBJ2-5; D is possibly TRBD1 (6 bases). CDR1 and CDR2 (germline): KGHSH, LQKENI. There are 15 residues in the CDR3. The V end was cut by 10 bases, the J end by 5 bases, with 23 bases between. In DNA, the CDR3 is TGTGCCACCCCTGTTGAGGGACAACGAGGGGAGACCCAGTACTTC. It codes for CATPVEGQRGETQYF.

This clone was seen a handful of times. The CDR3 nucleotides are TGTGCCAGCAGATCTCCCCGGGGACAAGAGACCCAGTACTTC. Its translation is CASRSPRGQETQYF. The chain recombines TRBV7-9 with TRBJ2-5; D perhaps matches TRBD2 (5 bases). The CDR3 runs 14 residues. Trimming left V 6 bases short and J 2 bases short, with 13 bases between. Per the germline V gene, CDR1 is SEHNR and CDR2 is FQNEAQ (reference sequence).

This chain links TRBV6-5 with TRBJ2-7; TRBD1 or TRBD2 may be the D gene (5 bases each). Germline V gene lookup returns CDR1 MNHEY and CDR2 SVGAGI. Trimming pared 2 bases from V and 3 bases from J, leaving 8 bases between. The CDR3 covers 13 residues. DNA of the CDR3: TGTGCCAGCAGTTACGGGGACGACTACGAGCAGTACTTC. This encodes CASSYGDDYEQYF.

The chain's CDR3 is CASSLPGGYEQYF. The CDR3 nucleotides are TGCGCCAGCAGCTTACCGGGAGGGTACGAGCAGTACTTC. V and J are TRBV5-1 and TRBJ2-7; TRBD2 aligns across 8 bases. Trimming took 2 bases from V and 4 from J; bases not matched to a gene: 2. Germline V gene lookup returns CDR1 SGHRS and CDR2 YFSETQ. This CDR3 region has 13 residues.